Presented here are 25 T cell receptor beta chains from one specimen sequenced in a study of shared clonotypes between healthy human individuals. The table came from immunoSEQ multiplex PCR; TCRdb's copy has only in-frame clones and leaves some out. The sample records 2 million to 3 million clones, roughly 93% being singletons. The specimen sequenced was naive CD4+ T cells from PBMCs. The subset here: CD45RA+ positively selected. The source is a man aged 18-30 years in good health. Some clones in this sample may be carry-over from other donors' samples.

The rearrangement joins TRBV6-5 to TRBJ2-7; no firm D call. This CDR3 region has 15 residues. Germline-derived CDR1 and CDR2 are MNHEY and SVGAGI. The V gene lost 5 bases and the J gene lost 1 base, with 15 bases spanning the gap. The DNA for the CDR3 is TGTGCCAGCAGTACCGACCTATCCAGGTCCTACGAGCAGTACTTC. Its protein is CASSTDLSRSYEQYF.

CDR3: CASSQTGGGFYGYTF. The CDR3 region has the DNA TGTGCCAGCAGCCAAACTGGGGGGGGCTTCTATGGCTACACCTTC. The J gene is TRBJ1-2, the V gene TRBV6-4; tentative D call: TRBD1 (6 bases). Trimming took 6 bases from V and 4 from J, leaving 18 bases between them. The CDR3 extends over 15 amino acids. CDR1 and CDR2 (germline): MRHNA, SNTAGT.

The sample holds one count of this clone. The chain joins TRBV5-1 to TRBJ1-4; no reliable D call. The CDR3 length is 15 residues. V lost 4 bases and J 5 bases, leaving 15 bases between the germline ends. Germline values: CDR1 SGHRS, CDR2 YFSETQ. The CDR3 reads CASSALSARNEKLFF. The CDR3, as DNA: TGCGCCAGCAGCGCATTGAGTGCAAGGAATGAAAAACTGTTTTTT.

The CDR3 is CASSLRRTLDTQYF. CDR3 nucleotide sequence: TGTGCCAGCAGCTTACGCCGGACTCTAGATACGCAGTATTTT. The rearrangement joins TRBV11-2 to TRBJ2-3; weak D call: TRBD2 (5 bases). The length of the CDR3 is 14 residues. Trimming pared 2 bases from V and 5 bases from J, leaving 11 bases between. Germline values: CDR1 SGHAT, CDR2 FQNNGV.

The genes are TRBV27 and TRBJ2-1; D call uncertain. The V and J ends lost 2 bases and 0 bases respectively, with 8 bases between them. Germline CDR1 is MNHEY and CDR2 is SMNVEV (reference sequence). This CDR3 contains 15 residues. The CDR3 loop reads CASSLRKSSYNEQFF. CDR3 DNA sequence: TGTGCCAGCAGTTTACGAAAGAGCTCCTACAATGAGCAGTTCTTC.

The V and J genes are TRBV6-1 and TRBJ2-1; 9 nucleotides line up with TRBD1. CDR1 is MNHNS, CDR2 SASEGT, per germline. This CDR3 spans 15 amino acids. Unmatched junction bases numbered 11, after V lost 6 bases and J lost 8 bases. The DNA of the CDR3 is TGTGCCAGCAGAGAACAGGGGGCGAATCCCGATGAGCAGTTCTTC. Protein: CASREQGANPDEQFF.

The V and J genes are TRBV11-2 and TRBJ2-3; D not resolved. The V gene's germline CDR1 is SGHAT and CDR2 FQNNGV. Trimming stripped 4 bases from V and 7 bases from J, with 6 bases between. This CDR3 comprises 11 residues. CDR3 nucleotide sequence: TGTGCCAGCAGCTCCATGTATACGCAGTATTTT. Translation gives CASSSMYTQYF.

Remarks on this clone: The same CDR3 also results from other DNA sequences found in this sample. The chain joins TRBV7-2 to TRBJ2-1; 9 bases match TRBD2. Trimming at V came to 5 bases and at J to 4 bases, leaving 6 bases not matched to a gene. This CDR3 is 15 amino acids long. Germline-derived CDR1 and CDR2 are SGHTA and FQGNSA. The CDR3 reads CASSPTSGGYNEQFF. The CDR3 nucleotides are TGTGCCAGCAGCCCCACAAGCGGGGGGTACAATGAGCAGTTCTTC.

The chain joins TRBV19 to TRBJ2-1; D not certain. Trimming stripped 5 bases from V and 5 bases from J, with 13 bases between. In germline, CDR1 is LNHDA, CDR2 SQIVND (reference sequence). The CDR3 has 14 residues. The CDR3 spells CASSPWGPDNEQFF. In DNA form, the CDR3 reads TGTGCCAGTAGTCCCTGGGGTCCCGACAATGAGCAGTTCTTC.

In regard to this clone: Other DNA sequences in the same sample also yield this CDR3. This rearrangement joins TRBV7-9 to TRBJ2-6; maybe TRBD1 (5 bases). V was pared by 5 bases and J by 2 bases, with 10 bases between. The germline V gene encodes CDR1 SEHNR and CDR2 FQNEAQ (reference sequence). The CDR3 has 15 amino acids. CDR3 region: CASSLQGAGANVLTF. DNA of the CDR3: TGTGCCAGCAGCCTTCAAGGGGCTGGGGCCAACGTCCTGACTTTC.

The DNA for the CDR3 is TGTGCCAGCAGCGGACAGGGTCCTGGCACAGATACGCAGTATTTT. It specifies CASSGQGPGTDTQYF. The V call is TRBV5-4, the J call TRBJ2-3; TRBD1 aligns across 8 bases. The junction had 5 bases not matched to a gene; V was cut back by 4 bases and J by 1 base. CDR3 size: 15 residues. CDR1 is SGHNT, CDR2 YYREEE, per germline (reference sequence).

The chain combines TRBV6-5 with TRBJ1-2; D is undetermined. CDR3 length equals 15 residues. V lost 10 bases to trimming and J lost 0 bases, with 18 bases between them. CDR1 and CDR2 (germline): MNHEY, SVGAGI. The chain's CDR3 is CATLQPGSTNYGYTF. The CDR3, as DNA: TGTGCCACGCTTCAGCCGGGGTCGACTAACTATGGCTACACCTTC.

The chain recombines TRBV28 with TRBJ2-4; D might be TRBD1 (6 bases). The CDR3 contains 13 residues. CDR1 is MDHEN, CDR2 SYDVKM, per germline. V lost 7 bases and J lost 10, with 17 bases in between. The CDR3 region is CASTLWAGEIQYF. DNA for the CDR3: TGTGCCAGCACTCTCTGGGCAGGGGAAATTCAGTACTTC.

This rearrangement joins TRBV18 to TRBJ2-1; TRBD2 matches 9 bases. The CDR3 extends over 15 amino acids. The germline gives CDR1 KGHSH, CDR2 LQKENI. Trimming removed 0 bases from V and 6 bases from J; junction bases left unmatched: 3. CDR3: CASSPPGTSSNEQFF. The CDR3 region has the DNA TGTGCCAGCTCACCACCAGGGACTAGCAGCAATGAGCAGTTCTTC. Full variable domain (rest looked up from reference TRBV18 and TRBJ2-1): NAGVMQNPRHLVRRRGQEARLRCSPMKGHSHVYWYRQLPEEGLKFMVYLQKENIIDESGMPKERFSAEFPKEGPSILRIQQVVRGDSAAYFCASSPPGTSSNEQFFGPGTRLTVL.

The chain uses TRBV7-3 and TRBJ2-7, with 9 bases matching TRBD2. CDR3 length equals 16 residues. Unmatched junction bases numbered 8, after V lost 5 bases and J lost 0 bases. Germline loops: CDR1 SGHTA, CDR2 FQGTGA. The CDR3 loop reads CASSPGLAPSSYEQYF. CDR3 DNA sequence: TGTGCCAGCAGCCCTGGACTAGCGCCAAGCTCCTACGAGCAGTACTTC.

The CDR3 DNA is TGTGCCAGCAGGCCGGGACAGGGGCGGATCGGGGAGCTGTTTTTT. It specifies CASRPGQGRIGELFF. The chain has TRBV27 and TRBJ2-2, with 10 bases matching TRBD1. J was trimmed by 7 bases and V by 6 bases; bases with no gene match: 8. Germline loops: CDR1 MNHEY, CDR2 SMNVEV (reference sequence). CDR3 size: 15 residues.

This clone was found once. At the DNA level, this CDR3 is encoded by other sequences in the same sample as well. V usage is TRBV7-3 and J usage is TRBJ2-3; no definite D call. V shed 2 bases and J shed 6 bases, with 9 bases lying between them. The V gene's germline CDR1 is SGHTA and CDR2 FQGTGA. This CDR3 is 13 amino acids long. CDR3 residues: CASSLGSRDTQYF. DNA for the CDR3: TGTGCCAGCAGCTTAGGTTCTCGGGATACGCAGTATTTT.

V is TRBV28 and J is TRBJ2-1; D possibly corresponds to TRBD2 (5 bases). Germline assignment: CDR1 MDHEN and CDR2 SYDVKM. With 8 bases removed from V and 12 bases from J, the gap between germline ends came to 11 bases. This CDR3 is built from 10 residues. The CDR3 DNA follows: TGTGCCAGCGTGGGGAGAGGGCAGTTCTTC. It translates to CASVGRGQFF.

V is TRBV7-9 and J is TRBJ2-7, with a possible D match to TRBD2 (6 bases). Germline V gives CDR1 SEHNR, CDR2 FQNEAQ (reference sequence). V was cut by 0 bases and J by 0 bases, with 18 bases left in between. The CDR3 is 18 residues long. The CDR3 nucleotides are TGTGCCAGCAGCTTAGCGATTAGCGCTAGCGTGAGCTCCTACGAGCAGTACTTC. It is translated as CASSLAISASVSSYEQYF.

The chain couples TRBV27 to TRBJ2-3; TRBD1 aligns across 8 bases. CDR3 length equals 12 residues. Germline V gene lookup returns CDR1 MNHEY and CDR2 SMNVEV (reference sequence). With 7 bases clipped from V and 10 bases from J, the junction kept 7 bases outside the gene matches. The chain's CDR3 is CASTDRGRAQYF. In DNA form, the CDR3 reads TGTGCCAGCACCGACAGGGGCAGGGCGCAGTATTTT.

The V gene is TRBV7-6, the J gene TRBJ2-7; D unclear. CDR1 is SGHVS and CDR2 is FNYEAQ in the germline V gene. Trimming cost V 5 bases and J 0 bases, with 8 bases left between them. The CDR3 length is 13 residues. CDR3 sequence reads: CASSPRSSYEQYF. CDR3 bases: TGTGCCAGCAGCCCGAGGTCCTCCTACGAGCAGTACTTC.

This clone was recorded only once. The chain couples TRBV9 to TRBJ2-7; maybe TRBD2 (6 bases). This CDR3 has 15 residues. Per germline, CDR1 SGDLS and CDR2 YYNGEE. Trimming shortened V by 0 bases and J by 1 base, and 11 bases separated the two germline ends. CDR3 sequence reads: CASSVAQEGSYEQYF. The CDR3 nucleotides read TGTGCCAGCAGCGTAGCACAGGAGGGGTCCTACGAGCAGTACTTC. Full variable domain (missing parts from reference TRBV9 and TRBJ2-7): DSGVTQTPKHLITATGQRVTLRCSPRSGDLSVYWYQQSLDQGLQFLIQYYNGEERAKGNILERFSAQQFPDLHSELNLSSLELGDSALYFCASSVAQEGSYEQYFGPGTRLTVT.

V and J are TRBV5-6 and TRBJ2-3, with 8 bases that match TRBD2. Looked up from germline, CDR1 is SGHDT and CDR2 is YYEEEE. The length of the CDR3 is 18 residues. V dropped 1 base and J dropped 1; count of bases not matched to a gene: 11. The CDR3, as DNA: TGTGCCAGCAGCTTGTTTCCTAGCGGGCGCTTCGGCACAGATACGCAGTATTTT. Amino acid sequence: CASSLFPSGRFGTDTQYF.

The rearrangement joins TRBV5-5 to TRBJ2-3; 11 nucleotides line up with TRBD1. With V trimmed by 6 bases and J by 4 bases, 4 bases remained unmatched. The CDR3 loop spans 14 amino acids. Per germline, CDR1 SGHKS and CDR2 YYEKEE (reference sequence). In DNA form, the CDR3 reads TGTGCCAGCATTATGGGACAGGGGGCAGATACGCAGTATTTT. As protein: CASIMGQGADTQYF.

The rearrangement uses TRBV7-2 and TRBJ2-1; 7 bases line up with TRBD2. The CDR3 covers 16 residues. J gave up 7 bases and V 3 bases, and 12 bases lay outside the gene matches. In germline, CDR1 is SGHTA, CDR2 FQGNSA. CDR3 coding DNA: TGTGCCAGCAGCTTCCCGGGACTAATGGCCGGGAATGAGCAGTTCTTC. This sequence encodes CASSFPGLMAGNEQFF.